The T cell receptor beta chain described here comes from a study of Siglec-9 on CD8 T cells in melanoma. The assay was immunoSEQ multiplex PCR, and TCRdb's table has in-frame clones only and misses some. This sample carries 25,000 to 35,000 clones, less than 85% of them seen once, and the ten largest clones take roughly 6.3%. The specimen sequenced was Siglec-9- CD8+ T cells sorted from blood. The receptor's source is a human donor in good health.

The CDR3, as DNA: TGTGCCAGCAGTCCACATCAGGATTCCTACGAGCAGTACTTC. This translates into CASSPHQDSYEQYF. The rearrangement links TRBV27 to TRBJ2-7; no firm D call. This CDR3 is 14 amino acids long. V gave up 5 bases and J gave up 1 base, with 12 bases separating them. Germline values: CDR1 MNHEY, CDR2 SMNVEV (reference sequence).